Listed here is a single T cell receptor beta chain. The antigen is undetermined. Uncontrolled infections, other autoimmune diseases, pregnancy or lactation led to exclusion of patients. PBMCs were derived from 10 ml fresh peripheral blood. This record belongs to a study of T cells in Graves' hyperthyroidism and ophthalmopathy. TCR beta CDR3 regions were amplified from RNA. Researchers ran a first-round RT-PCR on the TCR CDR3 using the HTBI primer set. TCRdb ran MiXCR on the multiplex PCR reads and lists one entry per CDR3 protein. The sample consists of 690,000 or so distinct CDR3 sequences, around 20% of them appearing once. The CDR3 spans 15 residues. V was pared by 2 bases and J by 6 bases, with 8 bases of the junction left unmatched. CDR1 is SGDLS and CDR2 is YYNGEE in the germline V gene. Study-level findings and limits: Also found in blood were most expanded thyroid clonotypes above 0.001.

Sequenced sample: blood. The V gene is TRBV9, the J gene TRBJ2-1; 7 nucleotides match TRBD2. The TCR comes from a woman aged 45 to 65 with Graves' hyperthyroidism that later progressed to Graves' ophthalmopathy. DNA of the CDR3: TGTGCCAGCAGCGTCCTGGGGGGGGGTTCCAATGAGCAGTTCTTC. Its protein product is CASSVLGGGSNEQFF.